The 6 T cell receptor beta chains below were found in one sample sequenced in a study of tumor-infiltrating lymphocytes in localized non-small cell lung cancer. The protocol was immunoSEQ multiplex PCR, while the TCRdb copy is restricted to in-frame clones and leaves out a portion. The table has around 15,000 clones, about 84% seen once. The sample was uninvolved lung tissue not adjacent to the tumor. Receptor source: a human donor with non-small cell lung cancer.

The chain carries TRBV4-2 and TRBJ1-1; weak D call: TRBD1 (5 bases). With 3 bases removed from V and 4 bases from J, the gap between germline ends came to 15 bases. The CDR3 extends over 15 amino acids. The germline CDR1 and CDR2 sequences are LGHNA and YNFKEQ. CDR3 residues: CASSHSQGAGTEAFF. CDR3 bases: TGTGCCAGCAGCCACTCTCAGGGTGCGGGCACTGAAGCTTTCTTT.

CDR3 coding DNA: TGTGCCAGCAGATTGCCCAGGACAGAAGATCAGCCCCAGCATTTT. It codes for CASRLPRTEDQPQHF. V is TRBV28 and J is TRBJ1-5; TRBD1 might be the D (6 bases). This CDR3 has 15 amino acids. Trimming removed 6 bases at V and 5 bases at J, with 17 bases between. Germline-derived CDR1 and CDR2 are MDHEN and SYDVKM. The entire variable domain, with the rest obtained from reference TRBV28 and TRBJ1-5, is as follows: DVKVTQSSRYLVKRTGEKVFLECVQDMDHENMFWYRQDPGLGLRLIYFSYDVKMKEKGDIPEGYSVSREKKERFSLILESASTNQTSMYLCASRLPRTEDQPQHFGDGTRLSIL.

With respect to this clone: Other DNA sequences within the sample encode an identical CDR3. The CDR3 DNA is TGCGCCAGCAGCTTGGATGGGTCCCTCTATGGCTACACCTTC. Translated: CASSLDGSLYGYTF. This chain uses TRBV5-1 with TRBJ1-2; D unresolved. The CDR3 consists of 14 residues. The V end lost 0 bases, the J end lost 4 bases, and 10 bases lay between the germline ends. In germline, CDR1 is SGHRS, CDR2 YFSETQ.

This clone is judged medium-sized (0.01 to 0.1%). This chain links TRBV11-2 with TRBJ2-3; D remains unclear. Germline lookup yields CDR1 SGHAT and CDR2 FQNNGV. CDR3 length: 12 amino acids. Trimming left V 5 bases short and J 9 bases short, with 12 bases between. The CDR3 here is CASSALDDTQYF. CDR3 coding DNA: TGTGCCAGCAGCGCCCTGGACGACACGCAGTATTTT.

This clone has just a few counts. The rearrangement uses TRBV15 and TRBJ2-5; TRBD2 matches at 12 bases. The CDR3 has 15 amino acids. CDR1 and CDR2 (germline): LNHNV, YYDKDF (reference sequence). Trimming at V came to 2 bases and at J to 4 bases, leaving 2 bases not matched to a gene. The CDR3 here is CATSRLAGGPETQYF. The CDR3 nucleotides are TGTGCCACCAGCAGACTAGCGGGAGGGCCAGAGACCCAGTACTTC.

The chain links TRBV29-1 to TRBJ2-7, with D possibly being TRBD1 (6 bases). This CDR3 is 12 amino acids long. CDR1 and CDR2 from the germline V gene are SQVTM and ANQGSEA. Deletions cut 6 bases from V and 3 bases from J, with 12 bases between. CDR3 nucleotides: TGCAGCGTCCGGGACATTCTCTACGAGCAGTACTTC. Translation gives CSVRDILYEQYF.